The 22 T cell receptor beta chains below were found in one sample sequenced in a study of human T cells and chemical hapten exposure. A single record per CDR3 protein comes from TCRdb applying MiXCR to the RACE reads. The sample carries about 82,000 distinct CDR3 sequences, around 13% recorded once. Sample time point: patch test 3, about 24 weeks after DPC sensitization. Treatment in this sample: therapeutic diphenylcyclopropenone sensitization with weekly scalp DPC. The specimen was whole blood, collected in connection with sensitization to the hapten diphenylcyclopropenone (DPC). These receptors all come from a woman in her 50s with alopecia areata. Some clones in this sample may be carry-over from other donors' samples.

This sequence joins TRBV7-9 and TRBJ2-5, with 11 bases that match TRBD2. Germline CDR1 SEHNR, CDR2 FQNEAQ (reference sequence). V lost 5 bases to trimming and J lost 1 base; unmatched junction nucleotides: 9. There are 17 residues in the CDR3. CDR3 DNA sequence: TGTGCCAGCAGCCCAGGGACTAGCGGCCTTTCCCAAGAGACCCAGTACTTC. This sequence encodes CASSPGTSGLSQETQYF.

The chain uses TRBV7-9 and TRBJ2-7; maybe TRBD2 (6 bases). Germline V gene sequence: CDR1 SEHNR, CDR2 FQNEAQ (reference sequence). The CDR3 is 15 amino acids. The V end was cut by 4 bases, the J end by 3 bases, with 16 bases between. The CDR3 nucleotides read TGTGCCAGCAGCTCCAGCGGGCTGGTTGACTACGAGCAGTACTTC. It encodes CASSSSGLVDYEQYF.

This clonotype was seen repeatedly, ten times or more. V gene TRBV29-1 combines with J gene TRBJ2-3, with D hard to call. With 3 bases removed from V and 4 bases from J, the gap between germline ends came to 14 bases. Germline CDR1 SQVTM, CDR2 ANQGSEA. The CDR3 extends over 14 amino acids. The CDR3 bases are TGCAGCGTTGATTTGGGGAAGGTTGCAGATACGCAGTATTTT. It specifies CSVDLGKVADTQYF.

The chain employs TRBV7-2 and TRBJ1-2; no clear D. The CDR3 contains 11 residues. Germline V gives CDR1 SGHTA, CDR2 FQGNSA. V lost 10 bases and J 1 base, leaving 7 bases between the germline ends. CDR3 DNA: TGTGCCACACAGATTAACTATGGCTACACCTTC. Amino acids: CATQINYGYTF. Drawing the rest from reference TRBV7-2 and TRBJ1-2, the complete variable domain is GAGVSQSPSNKVTEKGKDVELRCDPISGHTALYWYRQSLGQGLEFLIYFQGNSAPDKSGLPSDRFSAERTGGSVSTLTIQRTQQEDSAVYLCATQINYGYTFGSGTRLTVV.

This clonotype has at least ten counts. V usage is TRBV20-1 and J usage is TRBJ2-5; 9 bases map to TRBD1. V lost 0 bases, J lost 2 bases, and 1 base stayed unmatched. Germline V CDR1 and CDR2: DFQATT, SNEGSKA (reference sequence). CDR3 length: 14 amino acids. This CDR3 is CSARDDRGQETQYF. The CDR3 bases are TGCAGTGCTAGAGATGACAGGGGGCAAGAGACCCAGTACTTC.

The sample holds many counts of this clonotype. The chain carries TRBV11-2 and TRBJ1-4; 7 bases line up with TRBD1. The length of the CDR3 is 16 residues. With V trimmed by 5 bases and J by 2 bases, 8 bases remained unmatched. Germline-derived CDR1 and CDR2 are SGHAT and FQNNGV. The CDR3 here is CASSVPPGQTNEKLFF. The CDR3 bases are TGTGCCAGCAGCGTACCTCCGGGACAGACTAATGAAAAACTGTTTTTT.

This clonotype was recorded a few times. The chain has TRBV20-1 and TRBJ2-7, with a possible D match to TRBD1 (7 bases). The CDR3 covers 15 residues. Trimming removed 5 bases from V and 3 bases from J, with 20 bases in between. Germline V gene data show CDR1 as DFQATT and CDR2 as SNEGSKA (reference sequence). The chain's CDR3 is CSAGRDSPSDYEQYF. The CDR3 region has the DNA TGCAGTGCTGGACGGGACAGCCCTAGCGACTACGAGCAGTACTTC.

This clonotype appeared a few times. The J gene is TRBJ2-5, the V gene TRBV30; D possibly corresponds to TRBD2 (5 bases). Germline V gives CDR1 GTSNPN, CDR2 SVGIG (reference sequence). This CDR3 has 12 residues. V was cut by 1 base and J by 5 bases, with 8 bases left in between. The CDR3, as DNA: TGTGCCTGGAGTGCACAGCGGGAGACCCAGTACTTC. Its translation is CAWSAQRETQYF.

This clonotype showed up many times. The rearrangement joins TRBV11-2 to TRBJ2-2; D is undetermined. Germline CDR1 SGHAT, CDR2 FQNNGV. The CDR3 contains 17 residues. V lost 3 bases and J lost 6, with 20 bases in between. The CDR3 DNA sequence: TGTGCCAGCAGCTTCGCAATAGGCCATAGAGGTTCCGGGGAGCTGTTTTTT. Translation gives CASSFAIGHRGSGELFF.

The chain uses TRBV20-1 and TRBJ2-3; the match to TRBD2 covers 10 bases. Germline loops: CDR1 DFQATT, CDR2 SNEGSKA (reference sequence). V was pared by 3 bases and J by 9 bases, with 12 bases of the junction left unmatched. The CDR3 length is 15 residues. The CDR3 DNA sequence: TGCAGTGCTAGTCAAGGACTAGCGGCGTCGGGCACGCAGTATTTT. Protein: CSASQGLAASGTQYF.

This clonotype showed up many times. This chain uses TRBV4-1 with TRBJ1-1; no reliable D call. Looked up from germline, CDR1 is MGHRA and CDR2 is YSYEKL. The V gene lost 1 base and the J gene lost 4 bases, with 10 bases spanning the gap. This CDR3 has 14 residues. The CDR3 bases are TGCGCCAGCAGCCAAGTCGTGGCAGGCACTGAAGCTTTCTTT. It codes for CASSQVVAGTEAFF.

This clonotype was seen ten or more times. The chain has TRBV10-3 and TRBJ2-1; D is uncertain. The germline CDR1 and CDR2 sequences are ENHRY and SYGVKD. This CDR3 is built from 16 residues. V shed 6 bases and J shed 9 bases, with 24 bases lying between them. The CDR3 DNA sequence: TGTGCCATCAGCTCGAGAGCAACGGGTCGAACGGGTGAGCAGTTCTTC. This encodes CAISSRATGRTGEQFF.

This clonotype has a count of ten or more. The J gene is TRBJ1-6, the V gene TRBV5-1; no reliable D call. This CDR3 has 15 residues. CDR1 SGHRS and CDR2 YFSETQ come from the germline V gene. Trimming took 0 bases from V and 4 from J, leaving 8 bases between them. This CDR3 reads CASSLDPGYNSPLHF. CDR3 in DNA: TGCGCCAGCAGCTTGGATCCGGGGTATAATTCACCCCTCCACTTT.

The chain combines TRBV20-1 with TRBJ1-5, with D unresolved. V was cut by 4 bases and J by 5 bases, with 12 bases left in between. Germline assignment: CDR1 DFQATT and CDR2 SNEGSKA (reference sequence). This CDR3 spans 13 amino acids. DNA for the CDR3: TGCAGTGCTACGACCGAAATTGATCAGCCCCAGCATTTT. Translated, it gives CSATTEIDQPQHF.

This clonotype was found many times. V and J are TRBV20-1 and TRBJ2-2; TRBD2 matches 8 bases. After removal of 5 bases from V and 1 base from J, the junction contained 9 bases not matched to a gene. The CDR3 loop spans 16 amino acids. Germline V gene data show CDR1 as DFQATT and CDR2 as SNEGSKA (reference sequence). CDR3 nucleotides: TGCAGTGCTTGCTTAGCGGGAACGGAGAACACCGGGGAGCTGTTTTTT. Translation: CSACLAGTENTGELFF.

The chain employs TRBV29-1 and TRBJ2-5; D is uncertain. The CDR3 is 11 amino acids. Trimming stripped 6 bases from V and 0 bases from J, with 5 bases between. Germline-derived CDR1 and CDR2 are SQVTM and ANQGSEA. CDR3 coding DNA: TGCAGCGTCGCAGACCAAGAGACCCAGTACTTC. It specifies CSVADQETQYF.

Ten or more counts support this clonotype. In nucleotides, the CDR3 is TGCAGTGCTAGGAGGCCGGGGGGAGGGACTGAAGCTTTCTTT. It codes for CSARRPGGGTEAFF. The chain carries TRBV20-1 and TRBJ1-1, with D possibly being TRBD1 (5 bases). The germline gives CDR1 DFQATT, CDR2 SNEGSKA (reference sequence). CDR3 size: 14 residues. Trimming shortened V by 3 bases and J by 5 bases, and 16 bases separated the two germline ends.

The chain combines TRBV28 with TRBJ1-6; tentatively, D is TRBD1 (5 bases). The CDR3 extends over 14 amino acids. Germline CDR1 reads MDHEN; CDR2 reads SYDVKM. V gave up 6 bases and J gave up 7 bases, with 13 bases separating them. The DNA of the CDR3 is TGTGCCAGCAGACCAGGTGGGGACAATTCACCCCTCCACTTT. Amino acid sequence: CASRPGGDNSPLHF.

In its sample, this clonotype was seen many times. The chain joins TRBV29-1 to TRBJ1-2; 9 nucleotides agree with TRBD1. Germline CDR1 SQVTM, CDR2 ANQGSEA. Trimming at V came to 6 bases and at J to 8 bases, leaving 10 bases not matched to a gene. This CDR3 region has 13 residues. The CDR3 DNA reads TGCAGCGTGGGCAATAACAGGGGGCACGGCTACACCTTC. This sequence encodes CSVGNNRGHGYTF.

The CDR3 DNA follows: TGTGCCAGCAGTGTAATCGAAGAGACCCAGTACTTC. Its protein is CASSVIEETQYF. This chain joins TRBV2 and TRBJ2-5; D gene uncertain. The ends were cut back, 4 bases at V and 3 bases at J, with 6 bases in the middle. CDR1 SNHLY and CDR2 FYNNEI come from the germline V gene. CDR3 size: 12 residues.

The CDR3 reads CASSLRQGGTEAFF. CDR3 bases: TGTGCCAGCAGCTTACGACAGGGGGGAACTGAAGCTTTCTTT. The rearrangement links TRBV7-2 to TRBJ1-1, with TRBD1 identical over 9 bases. The CDR3 has 14 residues. Losses at the gene ends were 2 bases for V and 5 bases for J; bases not matched to a gene: 3. Germline values: CDR1 SGHTA, CDR2 FQGNSA.

The chain couples TRBV5-1 to TRBJ2-3; perhaps TRBD2 as D (5 bases). The length of the CDR3 is 13 residues. The germline V gene has CDR1 SGHRS and CDR2 YFSETQ. V was pared by 4 bases and J by 6 bases, with 12 bases between. The CDR3 is CASSRSRGDTQYF. In DNA, the CDR3 is TGCGCCAGCAGCCGCTCTCGAGGGGATACGCAGTATTTT.